Included here is one TCR beta chain sequence, with context. Its antigen remains unidentified. Running of the v3.0 immunoSEQ assay took place at survey level. The target of sequencing was about 40,000-55,000 T-cell genomes per sample. TCRdb keeps only in-frame clones here, not all; method: immunoSEQ multiplex PCR. The sample has fewer than 25,000 clones, 90% to 95% seen once. Per donor, at least one pre-ART and at least two post-ART PBMC samples were obtained. The entry originates in a study of long-term antiretroviral therapy in people with HIV. Study results and caveats: Clonal populations expanded prior to ART predominated within the repertoire at all time points.

V lost 4 bases, J lost 3 bases, and 4 bases stayed unmatched. The CDR3 extends over 15 amino acids. The germline V gene has CDR1 SGHNT and CDR2 YYREEE (reference sequence). The clonotype was recovered from a woman in her 50s with HIV. The chain uses TRBV5-4 and TRBJ2-5; 12 bases agree with TRBD2. This sample comprised unsorted PBMCs, obtained less than 5 years after starting antiretroviral therapy. The CDR3 sequence: CASSLRLAGEETQYF. The CDR3 nucleotides are TGTGCCAGCAGCCTTCGACTAGCGGGAGAAGAGACCCAGTACTTC.